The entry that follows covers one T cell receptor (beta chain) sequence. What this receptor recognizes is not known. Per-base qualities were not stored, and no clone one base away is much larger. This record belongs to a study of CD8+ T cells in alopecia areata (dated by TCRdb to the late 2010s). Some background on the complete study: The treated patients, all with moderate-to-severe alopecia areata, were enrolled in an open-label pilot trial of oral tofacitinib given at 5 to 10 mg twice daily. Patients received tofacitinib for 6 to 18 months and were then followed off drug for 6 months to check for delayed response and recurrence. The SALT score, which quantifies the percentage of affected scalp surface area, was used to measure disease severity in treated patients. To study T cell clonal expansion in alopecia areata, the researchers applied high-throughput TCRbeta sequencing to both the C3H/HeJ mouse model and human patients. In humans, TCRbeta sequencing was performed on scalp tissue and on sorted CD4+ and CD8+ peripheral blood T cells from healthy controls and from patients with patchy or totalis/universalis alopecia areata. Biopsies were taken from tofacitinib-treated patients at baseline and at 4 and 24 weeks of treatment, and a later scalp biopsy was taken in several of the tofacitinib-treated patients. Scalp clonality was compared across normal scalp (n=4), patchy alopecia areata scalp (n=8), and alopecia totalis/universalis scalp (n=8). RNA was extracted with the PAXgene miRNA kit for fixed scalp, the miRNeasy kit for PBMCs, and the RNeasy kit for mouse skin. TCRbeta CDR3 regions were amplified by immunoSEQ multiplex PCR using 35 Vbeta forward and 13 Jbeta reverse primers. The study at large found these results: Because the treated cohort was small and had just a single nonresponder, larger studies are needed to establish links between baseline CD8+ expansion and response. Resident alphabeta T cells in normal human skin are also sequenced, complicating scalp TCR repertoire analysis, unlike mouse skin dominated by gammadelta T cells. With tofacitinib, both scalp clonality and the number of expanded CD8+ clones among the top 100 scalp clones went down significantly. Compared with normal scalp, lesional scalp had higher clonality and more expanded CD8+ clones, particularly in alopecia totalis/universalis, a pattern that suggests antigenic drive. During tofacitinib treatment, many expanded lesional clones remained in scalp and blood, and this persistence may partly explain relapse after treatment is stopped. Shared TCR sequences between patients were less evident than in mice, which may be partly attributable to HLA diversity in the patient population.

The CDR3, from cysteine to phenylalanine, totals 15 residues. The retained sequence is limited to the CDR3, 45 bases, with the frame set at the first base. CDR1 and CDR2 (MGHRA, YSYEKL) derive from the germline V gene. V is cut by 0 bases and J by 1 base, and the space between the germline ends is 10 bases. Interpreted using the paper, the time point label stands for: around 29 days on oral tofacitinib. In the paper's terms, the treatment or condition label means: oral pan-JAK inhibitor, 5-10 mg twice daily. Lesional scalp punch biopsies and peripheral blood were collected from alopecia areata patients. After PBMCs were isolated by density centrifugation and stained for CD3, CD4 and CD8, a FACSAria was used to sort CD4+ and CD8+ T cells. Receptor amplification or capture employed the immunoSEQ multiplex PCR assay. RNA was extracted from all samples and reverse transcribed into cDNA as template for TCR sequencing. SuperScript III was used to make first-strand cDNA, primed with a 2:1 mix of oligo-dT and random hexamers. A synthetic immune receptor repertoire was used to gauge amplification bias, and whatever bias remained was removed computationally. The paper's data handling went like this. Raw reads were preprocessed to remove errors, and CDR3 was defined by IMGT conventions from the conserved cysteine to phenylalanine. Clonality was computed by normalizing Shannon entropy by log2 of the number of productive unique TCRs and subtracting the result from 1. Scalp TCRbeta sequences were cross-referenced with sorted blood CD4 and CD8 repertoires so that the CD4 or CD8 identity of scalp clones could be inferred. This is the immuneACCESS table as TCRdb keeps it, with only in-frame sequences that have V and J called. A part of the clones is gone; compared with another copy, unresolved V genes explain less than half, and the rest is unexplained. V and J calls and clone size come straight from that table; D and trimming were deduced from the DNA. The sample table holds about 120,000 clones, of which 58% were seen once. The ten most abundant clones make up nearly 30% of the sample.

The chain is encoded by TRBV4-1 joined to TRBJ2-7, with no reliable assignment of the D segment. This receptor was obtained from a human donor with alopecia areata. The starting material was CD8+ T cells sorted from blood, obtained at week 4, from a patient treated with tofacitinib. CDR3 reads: CASSQERSLSYEQYF. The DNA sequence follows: TGCGCCAGCAGCCAAGAGAGGTCCTTATCCTACGAGCAGTACTTC.